This T cell receptor beta chain came from a study of cytotoxic CD8 clonotypes in ibrutinib-treated CLL. Study background: Partial response occurred in approximately 25 patients and complete response in 2; at median approximately 71 months, around 14 remained remitted and about 12 progressed. Response material was collected after a median about 11 months of treatment, range 6 to 36.

Study results and caveats: Sustained-remission and progressing patients diverged in sampling times. Clonality went up at ibrutinib response and then declined back toward baseline at progression.

Assay: immunoSEQ multiplex PCR; the TCRdb copy retains only in-frame clones and omits some. The table shows approximately 140,000 clones, with more than 85% occurring only once. Details on this clone: No antigen is known for it.

The CDR3 extends over 13 amino acids. Per the germline V gene, CDR1 is SGHTA and CDR2 is FQGNSA. After removal of 5 bases from V and 12 bases from J, the junction contained 8 bases not matched to a gene. This rearrangement joins TRBV7-2 to TRBJ2-1, with 9 bases fitting TRBD2. This specimen consisted of PBMCs, obtained after 12 months of ibrutinib treatment. This clonotype was obtained from a human donor with chronic lymphocytic leukemia. The CDR3 is CASSPIRREGQFF. The DNA for the CDR3 is TGTGCCAGCAGCCCCATCAGGCGGGAGGGGCAGTTCTTC.